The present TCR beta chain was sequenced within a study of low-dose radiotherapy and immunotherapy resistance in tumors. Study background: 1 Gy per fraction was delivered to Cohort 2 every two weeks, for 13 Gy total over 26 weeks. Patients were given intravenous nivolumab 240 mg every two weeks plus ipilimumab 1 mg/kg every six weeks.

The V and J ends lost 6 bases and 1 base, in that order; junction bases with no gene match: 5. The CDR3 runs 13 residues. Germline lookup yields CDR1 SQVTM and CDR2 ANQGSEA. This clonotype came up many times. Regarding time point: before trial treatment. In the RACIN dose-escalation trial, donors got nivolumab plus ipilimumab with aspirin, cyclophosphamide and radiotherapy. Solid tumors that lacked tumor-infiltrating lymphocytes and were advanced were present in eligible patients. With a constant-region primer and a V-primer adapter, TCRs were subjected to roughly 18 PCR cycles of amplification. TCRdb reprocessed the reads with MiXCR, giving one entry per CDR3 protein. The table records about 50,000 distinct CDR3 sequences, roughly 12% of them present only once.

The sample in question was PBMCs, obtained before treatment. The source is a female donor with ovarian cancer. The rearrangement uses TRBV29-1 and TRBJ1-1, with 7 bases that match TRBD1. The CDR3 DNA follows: TGCAGCGTCCAGCGGGACAGGAACACTGAAGCTTTCTTT. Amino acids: CSVQRDRNTEAFF. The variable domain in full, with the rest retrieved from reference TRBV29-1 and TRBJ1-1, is SAVISQKPSRDICQRGTSLTIQCQVDSQVTMMFWYRQQPGQSLTLIATANQGSEATYESGFVIDKFPISRPNLTFSTLTVSNMSPEDSSIYLCSVQRDRNTEAFFGQGTRLTVV.